The sequence of this TCR beta chain was determined in a study of blood T cell dynamics during melanoma immunotherapy. Whole-study results and caveats: Whether repertoire-driving clones were melanoma-specific could not be determined.

Time point in this sample: pre-treatment baseline. In regard to this clone: Its target is not known.

Data came from immunoSEQ multiplex PCR; TCRdb stores just in-frame clones and leaves some out. The sample has some 25,000 clones, approximately 88% seen once. The receptor's source is a human donor with melanoma. This sample comprised blood, obtained from a patient treated with checkpoint blockade.

The CDR3 coding sequence is TGTGCCAGCAGTTTAATAACCCCAACTGGCAGACGGGCTTTCTTT. Protein product: CASSLITPTGRRAFF. This chain uses TRBV28 with TRBJ1-1; D gene ambiguous. This CDR3 is 15 amino acids long. V lost 2 bases to trimming and J lost 11 bases, with 21 bases between them. The germline V gene encodes CDR1 MDHEN and CDR2 SYDVKM.